This T cell receptor (beta chain) was sequenced for a study of blood T cell repertoires in COVID-19. Study overall: Sample material is recorded as cDNA or gDNA derived from T cells, B-cell-depleted T cells, or PBMCs.

The CDR3 totals 11 residues. Germline assignment: CDR1 DFQATT and CDR2 SNEGSKA (reference sequence). V dropped 1 base and J dropped 6 bases, with 7 bases sitting between them. Measured with immunoSEQ multiplex PCR; TCRdb has only the in-frame clones, and not every one. The sample consists of a few hundred thousand clones, roughly 89% of them appearing once. V gene TRBV20-1 combines with J gene TRBJ2-7; D unclear. The material sequenced was peripheral blood. The receptor comes from a woman between 25 and 40 years old with active or convalescent COVID-19. In nucleotides, the CDR3 is TGCAGTGCTAGAGGTGTGGCCGAGCAGTACTTC. Its translation: CSARGVAEQYF.